The T cell receptor beta chain described here comes from a study of CD8+ T cells in alopecia areata. After isolation, RNA underwent reverse transcription to generate cDNA as the sequencing template. Generated by immunoSEQ multiplex PCR, the TCRdb table keeps only in-frame clones and is missing some. Of 85,000 to 110,000 clones detected, about nine tenths appear once; the ten largest clones hold roughly 10%. This CDR3 region has 14 residues. Trimming cost V 5 bases and J 2 bases, with 9 bases left between them. Germline values: CDR1 SGHTA, CDR2 FQGNSA. This clone was seen once. Treatment meaning: oral pan-JAK inhibitor, 5-10 mg twice daily. Lesional scalp punch biopsies and peripheral blood were collected from alopecia areata patients.

The sample in question was CD8+ T cells sorted from blood, obtained around week 30, from a patient treated with tofacitinib. The rearrangement uses TRBV7-2 and TRBJ1-4; D is ambiguous. The clonotype comes from a human donor with alopecia areata. The CDR3 protein is CASSQRLTNEKLFF. CDR3 sequence (DNA): TGTGCCAGCAGCCAACGTTTGACTAATGAAAAACTGTTTTTT.